Here is one T cell receptor beta chain with its context. What antigen it recognizes has not been identified. The input lacks base qualities; no much larger clone sits a single base away. None of the patients had been given any treatment before thyroid surgery. Using T-cell receptor beta sequencing, the study looked back at clinical samples from patients collected from the early 2010s to the late 2010s. These data are taken from a study of metastatic and nonmetastatic thyroid tumors (dated by TCRdb to between 2020 and 2021). Background for the entire study: The researchers compared repertoires between peripheral blood samples and tumor or nodule tissue samples from patients with malignant or benign thyroid disease. Summary of the overall study and its limitations: TCR beta diversity was reported as significantly higher in malignant tumors than in benign nodules, in both blood and tumor samples.

Preparation of the library involved PCR. The instrument was an Illumina HiSeq 4000. High-throughput sequencing was used to profile the TCR beta-chain CDR3 region of every patient. From the authors' description of their analysis: The researchers built a classifier to tell apart papillary thyroid cancer patients with distant metastasis, based on CDR3 differences among clinicopathological groups. Repertoire diversity was assessed with the Shannon index, and tumor-blood repertoire similarity with the Morisita-Horn index. TCRdb redid the processing of the public reads, applying fastp at Q25 and MiXCR, and retained in-frame beta chains. TCRdb's processing, not the authors' own work, is the source of the V and J calls. The sample has tens of thousands of clones on record, 9.5% to 13% of them singletons. The top ten hold roughly 9% of the sample. Specimen: blood. This receptor was obtained from a male donor with papillary thyroid cancer or a benign thyroid nodule (not recorded which). Some clones in this sample may be carry-over from other donors' samples.

The bases are TGTGCCAGCATGGGGGGCGCCTACGAGCAGTACTTC. This gives the protein CASMGGAYEQYF. The sequence links TRBV27 to TRBJ2-7; the D gene is perhaps TRBD1 or TRBD2, as each covers 6 bases. The germline ends are 9 bases apart after V is trimmed by 7 bases and J by 2 bases. The germline V gene (reference sequence) yields MNHEY for CDR1 and SMNVEV for CDR2. From the cysteine through the phenylalanine, the CDR3 covers 12 amino acids. This entry keeps only the CDR3 DNA: 36 bases, framed from base 1.